This TCR beta chain was observed in a study of cytomegalovirus exposure and HLA in healthy donors. This clone appeared a few times. Its antigen is unknown. The study, taken as a whole, reports: Among TCR beta chains, those listed as cytomegalovirus-associated numbered some 160. Being productive about 90% or about 30% of the time was typical of most TCR beta V segments in an earlier analysis. One variant, a missense change in DCLRE1C, was linked in a later analysis to TCR beta V- and J-gene trimming. TCR beta sequences numbering under 20,000 were associated with HLA alleles at 0.05 false discovery rate in a later analysis.

PCR amplification relied on 60 Vbeta primers (plus 13 Jbeta primers). The table came from immunoSEQ multiplex PCR; TCRdb's copy has only in-frame clones and leaves some out. The table lists 80,000 or so clones, 67% of them singletons. The CDR3 is 14 amino acids. The V gene's germline CDR1 is MNHEY and CDR2 SVGAGI. V lost 6 bases and J 4 bases, leaving 15 bases between the germline ends. The chain has TRBV6-5 and TRBJ1-1, with D possibly being TRBD1 (6 bases). Specimen: PBMCs. The receptor's source is a woman aged 45-59 years in good health and CMV-seropositive. The CDR3 sequence is CASSRDQGITEAFF. The CDR3 nucleotides read TGTGCCAGCAGCCGAGACCAGGGGATCACTGAAGCTTTCTTT.